Following are 27 T cell receptor beta chains from one sample sequenced in a study of regulatory T cells in long-lasting Graves disease. Described time point: persistent/refractory GD, antithyroid drugs over 5 years with positive TRAb. Preparation of the TCR library used RNA extracted from PBMCs. The TCR beta library used iRepertoire HTBI primers with Arm-PCR amplification of CDR3. TCRdb called the multiplex PCR reads again in MiXCR, with one record for every CDR3 protein. The sample comprises a few hundred thousand distinct CDR3 sequences, 20% to 30% of which are singletons, and around 24% rests with the top ten. The source material was peripheral blood mononuclear cells (PBMCs), sampled when the disease was refractory, from a patient treated with antithyroid drugs. Source of these receptors: a female donor with Graves disease.

This clonotype occurred many times. The chain carries TRBV7-9 and TRBJ2-7; maybe TRBD1 (6 bases). The V gene's germline CDR1 is SEHNR and CDR2 FQNEAQ (reference sequence). This CDR3 is 14 amino acids long. Trimming removed 4 bases at V and 5 bases at J, with 15 bases between. The CDR3, as DNA: TGTGCCAGCAGCTCAGTAGGGGGTGGCGACGAGCAGTACTTC. This sequence encodes CASSSVGGGDEQYF.

J is TRBJ1-1 and V is TRBV5-1; TRBD1 agrees at 10 bases. The CDR3 runs 13 residues. Germline CDR1 SGHRS, CDR2 YFSETQ. V was pared by 4 bases and J by 8 bases, with 5 bases of the junction left unmatched. This CDR3 is CASSQGQGNEAFF. The CDR3 DNA reads as TGCGCCAGCAGCCAGGGACAGGGGAACGAAGCTTTCTTT.

On this clonotype: A much larger clone differs by one base, so this may be a read error. The rearrangement uses TRBV28 and TRBJ2-7, with a possible D match to TRBD1 (6 bases). Germline V gives CDR1 MDHEN, CDR2 SYDVKM. The CDR3 is 12 amino acids. The CDR3 DNA reads TGTGCCAGCAGGGGTATGACAGGAAAGCAGCACTTC. It is translated as CASRGMTGKQHF. Complete variable domain (other parts from reference TRBV28 and TRBJ2-7): DVKVTQSSRYLVKRTGEKVFLECVQDMDHENMFWYRQDPGLGLRLIYFSYDVKMKEKGDIPEGYSVSREKKERFSLILESASTNQTSMYLCASRGMTGKQHFGPGTRLTVT.

This clonotype was seen a handful of times. The chain's CDR3 is CASSFETGVSYEQYF. Here the CDR3 DNA reads TGTGCCAGCAGCTTTGAGACGGGAGTTAGCTACGAGCAGTACTTC. This rearrangement joins TRBV7-6 to TRBJ2-7; tentative D call: TRBD2 (6 bases). The V end lost 3 bases, the J end lost 3 bases, and 15 bases lay between the germline ends. The CDR3 totals 15 residues. The germline V gene encodes CDR1 SGHVS and CDR2 FNYEAQ.

V and J are TRBV7-2 and TRBJ1-2, with 8 bases aligning to TRBD1. Germline loops: CDR1 SGHTA, CDR2 FQGNSA. With V trimmed by 1 base and J by 2 bases, 6 bases remained unmatched. The CDR3 is 16 amino acids. The CDR3 is CASSLVSQGANYGYTF. The CDR3 nucleotides read TGTGCCAGCAGCTTAGTATCTCAGGGGGCCAACTATGGCTACACCTTC.

This clonotype was seen a handful of times. V usage is TRBV5-1 and J usage is TRBJ2-7, with TRBD2 matching 7 bases. J was trimmed by 7 bases and V by 4 bases; bases with no gene match: 8. CDR1 is SGHRS, CDR2 YFSETQ, per germline. The CDR3 sequence is 13 residues long. In DNA, the CDR3 is TGCGCCAGCAGCGTGGGACTATCAGGGGAGCAGTACTTC. Protein product: CASSVGLSGEQYF.

The chain links TRBV3-1 to TRBJ2-2; D ambiguous. Germline V CDR1 and CDR2: LGHDT, YNNKEL (reference sequence). The CDR3 is 16 amino acids. Trimming left V 2 bases short and J 1 base short, with 11 bases between. This chain's CDR3 is CASSQLIPLNTGELFF. In DNA, the CDR3 is TGTGCCAGCAGCCAACTGATACCCCTGAACACCGGGGAGCTGTTTTTT.

The chain combines TRBV7-8 with TRBJ2-5; 10 bases fit TRBD2. This CDR3 is built from 17 residues. From germline, CDR1 is SGHVS and CDR2 FQNEAQ. Trimming at V came to 4 bases and at J to 2 bases, leaving 10 bases not matched to a gene. CDR3 region: CASSSWGLAGVQETQYF. The CDR3 coding sequence is TGTGCCAGCAGCTCCTGGGGTCTAGCGGGAGTTCAAGAGACCCAGTACTTC.

The chain is built from TRBV4-1 and TRBJ2-7; tentatively, D is TRBD2 (6 bases). Trimming cost V 1 base and J 6 bases, with 13 bases left between them. This CDR3 region has 14 residues. Germline CDR1 MGHRA, CDR2 YSYEKL. The CDR3 region has the DNA TGCGCCAGCAGCCAAGTTGGGGGAGCGGGCGAGCAGTACTTC. This gives the protein CASSQVGGAGEQYF.

There are many counts of this clonotype. The rearrangement uses TRBV2 and TRBJ2-7; unclear D gene. Germline V lookup: CDR1 SNHLY, CDR2 FYNNEI. The V and J ends lost 4 bases and 5 bases respectively, with 6 bases between them. This CDR3 has 11 amino acids. The CDR3 region is CASSVRDEQYF. CDR3 bases: TGTGCCAGCAGTGTGCGCGACGAGCAGTACTTC.

Only a few counts were recorded for this clonotype. This chain uses TRBV27 with TRBJ2-7; TRBD2 agrees at 12 bases. CDR3 size: 14 residues. Germline lookup yields CDR1 MNHEY and CDR2 SMNVEV (reference sequence). The junction had 4 bases not matched to a gene; V was cut back by 4 bases and J by 6 bases. CDR3 sequence (DNA): TGTGCCAGCAGTTCTCCGGGACTAGCGGGCGAGCAGTACTTC. It specifies CASSSPGLAGEQYF.

The chain is built from TRBV27 and TRBJ2-7, with 9 bases identical to TRBD1. This CDR3 has 15 amino acids. Germline CDR1 is MNHEY and CDR2 is SMNVEV (reference sequence). Germline trimming cut 5 bases from V and 3 bases from J; bases unmatched to any gene: 8. The CDR3, as DNA: TGTGCCAGCAGTGTTACGGGACAGGGAATCTACGAGCAGTACTTC. Translating gives CASSVTGQGIYEQYF.

This clonotype was seen ten or more times. This chain connects TRBV7-2 to TRBJ2-7; D gene ambiguous. V lost 5 bases and J 5 bases, leaving 10 bases between the germline ends. The germline gives CDR1 SGHTA, CDR2 FQGNSA. This CDR3 has 12 amino acids. In nucleotides, the CDR3 is TGTGCCAGCAGCCTAGAGGTTCACGAGCAGTACTTC. Translation gives CASSLEVHEQYF.

The DNA for the CDR3 is TGTGCCAGCAGTTACCCTGGAGGGGGTGGGGAGCCCCAGCATTTT. It encodes CASSYPGGGGEPQHF. The chain has TRBV6-2 or TRBV6-3 and TRBJ1-5; possibly TRBD1 for D (6 bases). CDR3 length: 15 amino acids. V was trimmed by 2 bases and J by 8 bases, leaving 16 bases between them. CDR1 MNHEY and CDR2 SVGEGT come from the germline V gene.

The sample holds a few counts of this clonotype. The V gene is TRBV19, the J gene TRBJ2-7; weak D call: TRBD2 (7 bases). Germline CDR1 is LNHDA and CDR2 is SQIVND (reference sequence). With 4 bases removed from V and 1 base from J, the gap between germline ends came to 11 bases. The CDR3 is made up of 14 amino acids. This chain's CDR3 is CASSKRGGSYEQYF. For the CDR3, the DNA is TGTGCCAGTAGTAAGAGGGGGGGGTCCTACGAGCAGTACTTC.

This clonotype was observed many times. This chain links TRBV30 with TRBJ2-5; 8 bases align to TRBD1. V shed 8 bases, J shed 2 bases, and the junction held 4 bases outside the gene matches. CDR1 is GTSNPN, CDR2 SVGIG, per germline (reference sequence). The CDR3 runs 12 residues. The CDR3 DNA reads TGTGCCGGACAGGGTGTACAAGAGACCCAGTACTTC. Protein sequence: CAGQGVQETQYF.

This clonotype was counted a few times. The chain recombines TRBV4-3 with TRBJ1-2; no definite D call. V lost 4 bases, J lost 8 bases, and 14 bases lay in between. Per germline, CDR1 LGHNA and CDR2 YSLEER. There are 13 residues in the CDR3. In nucleotides, the CDR3 is TGCGCCAGCAGCCGAGATAAGGGTTACGGCTACACCTTC. Translation gives CASSRDKGYGYTF.

This sequence joins TRBV6-1 and TRBJ2-1, with 13 bases lining up with TRBD2. Germline V CDR1 and CDR2: MNHNS, SASEGT. The CDR3 is 16 amino acids. The V gene end was trimmed by 5 bases and the J gene end by 3 bases; junction bases not matched to a gene: 4. The chain's CDR3 is CASSSTSGRIYNEQFF. CDR3 bases: TGTGCCAGCAGTTCGACTAGCGGGAGGATCTACAATGAGCAGTTCTTC.

This clonotype was counted many times. The J gene is TRBJ2-5, the V gene TRBV3-1; D remains unclear. Germline V gene data show CDR1 as LGHDT and CDR2 as YNNKEL (reference sequence). V lost 0 bases and J lost 4, with 12 bases in between. This CDR3 comprises 15 residues. The CDR3 sequence: CASSQDPVPRETQYF. The CDR3 nucleotides are TGTGCCAGCAGCCAAGATCCGGTGCCCCGAGAGACCCAGTACTTC.

Of note for this clonotype: Being one base from a much bigger clone, this may be a read error. The J gene is TRBJ1-2, the V gene TRBV28; 10 positions match TRBD1. Germline V gene lookup returns CDR1 MDHEN and CDR2 SYDVKM. The V gene end was trimmed by 1 base and the J gene end by 10 bases; junction bases not matched to a gene: 9. The CDR3 is made up of 15 amino acids. The CDR3 bases are TGTGCCAGCAGTTTATCGGGACAGGGGTTGAATGACTACACCTTC. The encoded protein is CASSLSGQGLNDYTF.

This clonotype came up a few times. The CDR3 sequence is CASSPLQAWTMNTEAFF. As DNA, the CDR3 is TGTGCCAGCAGCCCGCTACAGGCCTGGACCATGAACACTGAAGCTTTCTTT. V gene TRBV7-6 combines with J gene TRBJ1-1; possible D gene TRBD1, 5 bases. The CDR3 consists of 17 residues. Looked up from germline, CDR1 is SGHVS and CDR2 is FNYEAQ. Trimming removed 5 bases at V and 0 bases at J, with 19 bases between.

The table lists this clonotype with a few counts. This chain uses TRBV30 with TRBJ1-6; D is unclear. This CDR3 has 15 residues. V was clipped by 1 base and J by 5 bases, with 12 bases between them. CDR1 is GTSNPN, CDR2 SVGIG, per germline (reference sequence). The CDR3 is CAWSASRMNNSPLHF. The CDR3 nucleotides read TGTGCCTGGAGTGCCTCTCGCATGAATAATTCACCCCTCCACTTT.

This clonotype was recorded a few times. The chain recombines TRBV6-1 with TRBJ1-2; no reliable D call. CDR3 length equals 13 residues. V was trimmed by 6 bases and J by 6 bases, leaving 14 bases between them. Germline V gene sequence: CDR1 MNHNS, CDR2 SASEGT. The CDR3 protein is CASSRTAGDGYTF. CDR3 coding DNA: TGTGCCAGCAGCCGGACGGCCGGGGATGGCTACACCTTC.

The chain recombines TRBV6-2 or TRBV6-3 with TRBJ1-1; a possible D gene is TRBD1 (5 bases). The CDR3 runs 16 residues. Trimming shortened V by 0 bases and J by 3 bases, and 14 bases separated the two germline ends. Germline CDR1 and CDR2: MNHEY and SVGEGT. The CDR3 DNA sequence: TGTGCCAGCAGTTACTCCCGGGGCCGGGGTGACACTGAAGCTTTCTTT. Its translation is CASSYSRGRGDTEAFF.

This clonotype was recorded a few times. The genes are TRBV9 and TRBJ2-5; tentative D call: TRBD2 (6 bases). Looked up from germline, CDR1 is SGDLS and CDR2 is YYNGEE. V was trimmed by 0 bases and J by 4 bases, leaving 13 bases between them. This CDR3 is 15 amino acids long. The CDR3 DNA is TGTGCCAGCAGCGTAGCTAAGGGGCGGGGAGAGACCCAGTACTTC. This gives the protein CASSVAKGRGETQYF.

This clonotype occurred many times. The V and J genes are TRBV2 and TRBJ2-7; 10 bases align to TRBD2. The V gene's germline CDR1 is SNHLY and CDR2 FYNNEI. The CDR3 is 15 residues long. V dropped 3 bases and J dropped 2; count of bases not matched to a gene: 4. CDR3: CASSDWTSGTYEQYF. The CDR3 bases are TGTGCCAGCAGTGATTGGACTAGCGGAACCTACGAGCAGTACTTC. Variable domain in full (rest from reference TRBV2 and TRBJ2-7): EPEVTQTPSHQVTQMGQEVILRCVPISNHLYFYWYRQILGQKVEFLVSFYNNEISEKSEIFDDQFSVERPDGSNFTLKIRSTKLEDSAMYFCASSDWTSGTYEQYFGPGTRLTVT.

This clonotype was seen more than once but under ten times. This may be a read error, as it is one base from a much larger clone. The genes are TRBV6-2 or TRBV6-3 and TRBJ2-5; D tentatively fits TRBD1 or TRBD2 (6 bases each). Germline V gene lookup returns CDR1 MNHEY and CDR2 SVGEGT. The CDR3 is 14 residues long. V was shortened by 0 bases and J by 9 bases, with 14 bases between the two germline ends. The CDR3 is CASSYSGQTGAQYF. The DNA of the CDR3 is TGTGCCAGCAGTTACTCAGGACAGACGGGGGCCCAGTACTTC.